This record concerns one TCR beta chain sequence. The CDR3 covers 15 residues. CDR1 MGHDK and CDR2 SYGVNS come from the germline V gene. V dropped 1 base and J dropped 4 bases, with 13 bases sitting between them. In the original analysis: For nucleated cells, counts were estimated from reference gene primer amplification. Sequencing used immunoSEQ multiplex PCR; TCRdb keeps in-frame clones, though not all of them. D and trimming were read from the DNA, whereas the V and J calls and clone size are those reported in that table. There are 200,000 to 250,000 clones in the sample; roughly 80% occur only once, and about 8% lies in the top ten. This entry belongs to a study of blood T cell repertoires in COVID-19. Turning to the study itself: PBMCs, B-cell-depleted T cells, or T cells provided the cDNA or gDNA that made up the material.

The V call is TRBV25-1, the J call TRBJ1-2; TRBD1 might be the D (6 bases). The sequence derives from a woman aged 50 to 65 with acute or convalescent COVID-19. The specimen was peripheral blood. The DNA of the CDR3 is TGTGCCAGCAGTGAATCGGGGGGCGCCCCCTATGGCTACACCTTC. It is translated as CASSESGGAPYGYTF.